A single sample gave rise to the 21 T cell receptor beta chains below, sequenced in a study of human T cells and chemical hapten exposure. The time point: healthy volunteer bleed at 2 weeks. Unfractionated whole blood served as the source for total RNA extraction. TCRdb passed the RACE reads through MiXCR, listing each CDR3 protein once. The table records tens of thousands of distinct CDR3 sequences, roughly 8% of them present only once. Specimen: whole blood. These receptors all come from a female donor in good health. Some clones in this sample may be carry-over from other donors' samples.

The rearrangement joins TRBV7-9 to TRBJ2-3, with a tentative D call TRBD1 (7 bases). The CDR3 sequence is 15 residues long. Trimming cost V 2 bases and J 5 bases, with 14 bases left between them. Germline V lookup: CDR1 SEHNR, CDR2 FQNEAQ (reference sequence). The CDR3 DNA is TGTGCCAGCAGCTTAAGGCAGGGGGGCAAAGATACGCAGTATTTT. It specifies CASSLRQGGKDTQYF. Full variable domain (outside the CDR3, taken from reference TRBV7-9 and TRBJ2-3): DTGVSQNPRHKITKRGQNVTFRCDPISEHNRLYWYRQTLGQGPEFLTYFQNEAQLEKSRLLSDRFSAERPKGSFSTLEIQRTEQGDSAMYLCASSLRQGGKDTQYFGPGTRLTVL.

The sample holds a few counts of this clonotype. This chain connects TRBV28 to TRBJ1-5, with a tentative D call TRBD1 (5 bases). Germline V gene data show CDR1 as MDHEN and CDR2 as SYDVKM. V was trimmed by 2 bases and J by 4 bases, leaving 12 bases between them. The CDR3 covers 15 residues. The CDR3 here is CASSLRGTRNQPQHF. As DNA, the CDR3 is TGTGCCAGCAGTTTAAGGGGAACCCGGAATCAGCCCCAGCATTTT.

This chain joins TRBV2 and TRBJ2-3; 12 bases fit TRBD2. With V trimmed by 4 bases and J by 3 bases, 5 bases remained unmatched. The germline gives CDR1 SNHLY, CDR2 FYNNEI. The length of the CDR3 is 16 residues. CDR3 nucleotides: TGTGCCAGCAGTGGGATCCTAGCGGGGGGGACAGATACGCAGTATTTT. It specifies CASSGILAGGTDTQYF. Drawing the rest from reference TRBV2 and TRBJ2-3, the complete variable domain is EPEVTQTPSHQVTQMGQEVILRCVPISNHLYFYWYRQILGQKVEFLVSFYNNEISEKSEIFDDQFSVERPDGSNFTLKIRSTKLEDSAMYFCASSGILAGGTDTQYFGPGTRLTVL.

This clonotype was observed once. This may be a read error: a much more frequent sequence differs by one nucleotide. The rearrangement uses TRBV3-1 and TRBJ2-7, with 7 bases aligning to TRBD1. This CDR3 has 15 amino acids. Germline assignment: CDR1 LGHDT and CDR2 YNNKEL (reference sequence). The CDR3 reads CTSSQGGQGVFEQYF. CDR3 in DNA: TGTACCAGCAGCCAAGGGGGCCAGGGGGTTTTCGAGCAGTACTTC.

This clonotype appeared a few times. This chain connects TRBV30 to TRBJ1-5; no definite D call. Germline assignment: CDR1 GTSNPN and CDR2 SVGIG (reference sequence). V dropped 2 bases and J dropped 3 bases, with 8 bases sitting between them. The length of the CDR3 is 13 residues. CDR3 amino acids: CAWSSEYNQPQHF. The CDR3 nucleotides are TGTGCCTGGAGTAGCGAATACAATCAGCCCCAGCATTTT.

The V call is TRBV4-3, the J call TRBJ1-4, with D uncertain. V was shortened by 0 bases and J by 7 bases, with 12 bases between the two germline ends. Germline values: CDR1 LGHNA, CDR2 YSLEER. The CDR3 has 15 residues. The CDR3 loop is CASSQDGRVGEKLFF. CDR3 sequence (DNA): TGCGCCAGCAGCCAAGATGGGAGGGTCGGTGAAAAACTGTTTTTT.

The V gene is TRBV27, the J gene TRBJ2-3; TRBD2 is a possible D gene (6 bases). The V and J ends lost 6 bases and 4 bases respectively, with 11 bases between them. The CDR3 sequence is 13 residues long. The germline V gene has CDR1 MNHEY and CDR2 SMNVEV (reference sequence). CDR3 protein: CASRVTGADTQYF. CDR3 nucleotide sequence: TGTGCCAGCAGAGTTACGGGGGCAGATACGCAGTATTTT.

This clonotype was detected many times. The chain links TRBV4-1 to TRBJ1-5; D is uncertain. The germline V gene encodes CDR1 MGHRA and CDR2 YSYEKL. This CDR3 is 16 amino acids long. Trimming removed 2 bases from V and 7 bases from J, with 18 bases in between. The CDR3 is CASSQIWRTAGQPQHF. The CDR3 DNA reads TGCGCCAGCAGCCAAATTTGGCGGACGGCGGGACAGCCCCAGCATTTT.

This clonotype was detected only a few times. This sequence joins TRBV15 and TRBJ2-4; 13 bases map to TRBD2. With 2 bases clipped from V and 0 bases from J, the junction kept 4 bases outside the gene matches. Germline CDR1 is LNHNV and CDR2 is YYDKDF (reference sequence). This CDR3 comprises 18 residues. DNA of the CDR3: TGTGCCACCAGCAGACGGACTAGCGGGAGTACAGCCAAAAACATTCAGTACTTC. Amino acids: CATSRRTSGSTAKNIQYF.

This clonotype was observed a handful of times. This sequence joins TRBV28 and TRBJ2-5; D might be TRBD2 (5 bases). CDR1 MDHEN and CDR2 SYDVKM come from the germline V gene. The V end was cut by 5 bases, the J end by 5 bases, with 18 bases between. This CDR3 is built from 15 residues. The CDR3 region has the DNA TGTGCCAGCAGTCCACCGGAGCGGAGAGGGGAGACCCAGTACTTC. This encodes CASSPPERRGETQYF.

The chain combines TRBV5-1 with TRBJ2-1; TRBD2 matches at 8 bases. Looked up from germline, CDR1 is SGHRS and CDR2 is YFSETQ. The J segment lost 7 bases and the V segment lost 4 bases, leaving 16 bases of the junction unmatched. This CDR3 contains 17 residues. This CDR3 reads CASSAGGSGMVGNEQFF. DNA of the CDR3: TGCGCCAGCAGCGCTGGTGGTAGCGGGATGGTTGGGAATGAGCAGTTCTTC.

This clonotype was seen at least ten times. The chain joins TRBV28 to TRBJ2-7; 8 bases line up with TRBD2. Trimming at V came to 5 bases and at J to 0 bases, leaving 3 bases not matched to a gene. Germline V lookup: CDR1 MDHEN, CDR2 SYDVKM. The CDR3 contains 14 residues. This CDR3 is CASSIAGTSYEQYF. The CDR3 DNA is TGTGCCAGCAGTATAGCGGGGACCTCCTACGAGCAGTACTTC.

This chain connects TRBV5-1 to TRBJ1-1; TRBD1 matches 9 bases. Trimming cost V 6 bases and J 7 bases; bases outside gene matches: 7. The germline gives CDR1 SGHRS, CDR2 YFSETQ. This CDR3 region has 13 residues. CDR3 residues: CASNSGTGSEAFF. The CDR3 coding sequence is TGCGCCAGCAACTCCGGGACAGGGAGTGAAGCTTTCTTT. The variable domain in full, completed from reference TRBV5-1 and TRBJ1-1, reads KAGVTQTPRYLIKTRGQQVTLSCSPISGHRSVSWYQQTPGQGLQFLFEYFSETQRNKGNFPGRFSGRQFSNSRSEMNVSTLELGDSALYLCASNSGTGSEAFFGQGTRLTVV.

The sample holds many counts of this clonotype. The genes are TRBV7-9 and TRBJ1-1, with 7 bases lining up with TRBD1. From germline, CDR1 is SEHNR and CDR2 FQNEAQ (reference sequence). The CDR3 length is 15 residues. Germline trimming cut 4 bases from V and 6 bases from J; bases unmatched to any gene: 11. CDR3 protein: CASSSSTGVRAEAFF. Written as DNA, the CDR3 is TGTGCCAGCAGCTCCTCTACAGGGGTCAGAGCTGAAGCTTTCTTT.

This sequence joins TRBV6-6 and TRBJ1-1; the D is unclear. This CDR3 contains 15 residues. CDR1 MNHNY and CDR2 SVGAGI come from the germline V gene (reference sequence). V lost 6 bases and J 1 base, leaving 15 bases between the germline ends. The CDR3 bases are TGTGCCAGCAGCCCTGGGAGGGCAAAGAACACTGAAGCTTTCTTT. Amino acids: CASSPGRAKNTEAFF.

For this clonotype: The junction shows a germline mismatch at one end, possibly a read error. The chain couples TRBV20-1 to TRBJ2-2; a weak D match, TRBD2 (6 bases). CDR1 and CDR2 (germline): DFQATT, SNEGSKA (reference sequence). This CDR3 spans 13 amino acids. Written as DNA, the CDR3 is TGCAGTCCTAGCACGGGAGAGGCCGGGGAGCTGTTTTTT. Its protein product is CSPSTGEAGELFF.

This clonotype was recorded many times. The chain couples TRBV29-1 to TRBJ1-6; no definite D call. The germline CDR1 and CDR2 sequences are SQVTM and ANQGSEA. This CDR3 has 13 amino acids. Trimming left V 4 bases short and J 9 bases short, with 13 bases between. The CDR3 bases are TGCAGCGTTGGGAACTCGGGGAGTTCACCCCTCCACTTT. It specifies CSVGNSGSSPLHF.

CDR3 amino acids: CASSLVPGADEKLFF. In nucleotides, the CDR3 is TGTGCCAGCAGCTTGGTCCCAGGGGCAGATGAAAAACTGTTTTTT. The chain links TRBV5-4 to TRBJ1-4; a possible D gene is TRBD1 (6 bases). Germline lookup yields CDR1 SGHNT and CDR2 YYREEE (reference sequence). The CDR3 runs to 15 residues. Trimming took 0 bases from V and 6 from J, leaving 12 bases between them.

This clonotype was seen more than once but under ten times. The chain links TRBV25-1 to TRBJ2-7; possibly TRBD1 for D (6 bases). V dropped 1 base and J dropped 5 bases, with 15 bases sitting between them. Germline CDR1 is MGHDK and CDR2 is SYGVNS. This CDR3 has 15 amino acids. The CDR3 loop is CASSESQGWLNEQYF. Here the CDR3 DNA reads TGTGCCAGCAGTGAATCCCAGGGGTGGTTGAACGAGCAGTACTTC.

The CDR3 DNA follows: TGTGCCAGCAGCGGGACAGGGGGGCGGAATGAAAAACTGTTTTTT. It translates to CASSGTGGRNEKLFF. V gene TRBV6-6 combines with J gene TRBJ1-4; TRBD1 matches 11 bases. This CDR3 is built from 15 residues. The V gene's germline CDR1 is MNHNY and CDR2 SVGAGI (reference sequence). Trimming took 6 bases from V and 5 from J; bases not matched to a gene: 5.

This clonotype was found a few times. The V and J genes are TRBV7-2 and TRBJ1-1; D call uncertain. This CDR3 is 15 amino acids long. The germline gives CDR1 SGHTA, CDR2 FQGNSA. The ends were cut back, 5 bases at V and 1 base at J, with 14 bases in the middle. CDR3 coding DNA: TGTGCCAGCAGCCCGAGGCCAGGATCGAACACTGAAGCTTTCTTT. Translated: CASSPRPGSNTEAFF. Together with reference TRBV7-2 and TRBJ1-1, the CDR3 gives the full variable domain: GAGVSQSPSNKVTEKGKDVELRCDPISGHTALYWYRQSLGQGLEFLIYFQGNSAPDKSGLPSDRFSAERTGGSVSTLTIQRTQQEDSAVYLCASSPRPGSNTEAFFGQGTRLTVV.